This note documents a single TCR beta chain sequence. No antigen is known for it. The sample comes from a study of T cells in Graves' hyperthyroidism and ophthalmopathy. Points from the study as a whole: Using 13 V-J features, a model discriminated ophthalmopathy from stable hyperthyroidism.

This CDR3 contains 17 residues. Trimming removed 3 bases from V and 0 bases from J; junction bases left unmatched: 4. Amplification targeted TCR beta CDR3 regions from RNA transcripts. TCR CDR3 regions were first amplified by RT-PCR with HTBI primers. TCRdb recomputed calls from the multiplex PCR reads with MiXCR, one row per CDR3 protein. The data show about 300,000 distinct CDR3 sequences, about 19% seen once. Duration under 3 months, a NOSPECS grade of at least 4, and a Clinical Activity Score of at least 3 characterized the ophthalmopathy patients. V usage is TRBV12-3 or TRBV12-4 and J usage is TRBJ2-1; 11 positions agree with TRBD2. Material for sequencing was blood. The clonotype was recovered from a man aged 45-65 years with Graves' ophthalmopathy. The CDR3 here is CASSFLAGGTSYNEQFF. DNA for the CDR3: TGTGCCAGCAGTTTTCTAGCGGGAGGTACCTCCTACAATGAGCAGTTCTTC.